The 21 T cell receptor beta chains listed next were all sequenced from one sample in a study of long-term antiretroviral therapy in people with HIV. This was the immunoSEQ v3.0 assay at survey level. Profiled with immunoSEQ multiplex PCR; TCRdb holds only in-frame clones, not every one. Of 20,000 to 30,000 clones in the sample, about 85% were seen once. The specimen was unsorted PBMCs, collected 1.9 years after starting antiretroviral therapy. The receptors stem from a young woman with HIV.

The chain joins TRBV2 to TRBJ1-4; D remains ambiguous. Germline assignment: CDR1 SNHLY and CDR2 FYNNEI. V lost 5 bases and J 1 base, leaving 11 bases between the germline ends. CDR3 size: 15 residues. CDR3 nucleotides: TGTGCCAGCAGTTCCACACTTCAAACTAATGAAAAACTGTTTTTT. Translating gives CASSSTLQTNEKLFF.

This chain joins TRBV7-6 and TRBJ2-2; no clear D. V was clipped by 3 bases and J by 5 bases, with 10 bases between them. Germline lookup yields CDR1 SGHVS and CDR2 FNYEAQ. This CDR3 is built from 14 residues. Written as DNA, the CDR3 is TGTGCCAGCAGCTTCGGGCCAATAACCGGGGAGCTGTTTTTT. Protein product: CASSFGPITGELFF.

For the CDR3, the DNA is TGCGCCAGCAGCTCCTCTCTGGGGCAGGGTGGAGAAAAACTGTTTTTT. This codes for CASSSSLGQGGEKLFF. This chain links TRBV5-1 with TRBJ1-4; tentatively, D is TRBD1 (5 bases). Trimming removed 3 bases at V and 8 bases at J, with 20 bases between. Germline loops: CDR1 SGHRS, CDR2 YFSETQ. This CDR3 has 16 residues. The whole variable domain, filled in from reference TRBV5-1 and TRBJ1-4, reads KAGVTQTPRYLIKTRGQQVTLSCSPISGHRSVSWYQQTPGQGLQFLFEYFSETQRNKGNFPGRFSGRQFSNSRSEMNVSTLELGDSALYLCASSSSLGQGGEKLFFGSGTQLSVL.

The chain joins TRBV27 to TRBJ1-6; TRBD1 matches 8 bases. There are 17 residues in the CDR3. The germline V gene has CDR1 MNHEY and CDR2 SMNVEV (reference sequence). Trimming took 0 bases from V and 1 from J; bases not matched to a gene: 2. The CDR3 region has the DNA TGTGCCAGCAGTTTATCGCGGACAGGGTCCTATAATTCACCCCTCCACTTT. Protein: CASSLSRTGSYNSPLHF.

The J gene is TRBJ2-7, the V gene TRBV6-5; D may be TRBD1 (5 bases). The V end lost 5 bases, the J end lost 4 bases, and 9 bases lay between the germline ends. Germline assignment: CDR1 MNHEY and CDR2 SVGAGI. The CDR3 is 12 amino acids. In DNA, the CDR3 is TGTGCCAGCAGTGCTACAGGATACGAGCAGTACGTC. Protein product: CASSATGYEQYV.

The rearrangement uses TRBV6-5 and TRBJ2-3; D gene ambiguous. The V end lost 7 bases, the J end lost 2 bases, and 13 bases lay between the germline ends. CDR3 length: 14 amino acids. Germline V CDR1 and CDR2: MNHEY, SVGAGI. The CDR3 DNA is TGTGCCAGCACCATTGGGCGGTCCACAGATACGCAGTATTTT. Residues: CASTIGRSTDTQYF.

This sequence joins TRBV6-1 and TRBJ2-3; 9 nucleotides match TRBD1. With 2 bases clipped from V and 9 bases from J, the junction kept 3 bases outside the gene matches. The CDR3 sequence is 13 residues long. Germline-derived CDR1 and CDR2 are MNHNS and SASEGT. This CDR3 reads CASSEPTGGTQYF. Written as DNA, the CDR3 is TGTGCCAGCAGTGAACCTACAGGGGGCACGCAGTATTTT.

This clone was found a few times. V usage is TRBV4-1 and J usage is TRBJ1-2; 12 bases align to TRBD1. Trimming removed 4 bases from V and 8 bases from J; junction bases left unmatched: 5. The CDR3 has 14 residues. Germline assignment: CDR1 MGHRA and CDR2 YSYEKL. The CDR3 DNA reads TGCGCCAGCAGCCCGGGACAGGGGGCCTGGGGCTACACCTTC. Translated, it gives CASSPGQGAWGYTF.

The J gene is TRBJ1-2, the V gene TRBV6-6; no clear D. V lost 0 bases to trimming and J lost 6 bases, with 14 bases between them. This CDR3 has 15 amino acids. Germline CDR1 reads MNHNY; CDR2 reads SVGAGI (reference sequence). The CDR3 sequence is CASSYSNLHGDGYTF. CDR3 DNA sequence: TGTGCCAGCAGTTACTCGAATCTCCACGGCGATGGCTACACCTTC.

The chain is built from TRBV18 and TRBJ2-7, with TRBD1 matching over 10 bases. The CDR3 contains 15 residues. Germline CDR1 and CDR2: KGHSH and LQKENI. V was pared by 5 bases and J by 3 bases, with 7 bases of the junction left unmatched. The CDR3 DNA follows: TGTGCCAGCTCAACCGGGACAGGGGCTTACTACGAGCAGTACGTC. It yields the protein CASSTGTGAYYEQYV.

V is TRBV18 and J is TRBJ1-3; D is unclear. The CDR3 runs to 14 residues. Germline assignment: CDR1 KGHSH and CDR2 LQKENI. The germline V and J ends were trimmed by 6 bases and 10 bases, with 19 bases remaining between them. The CDR3 DNA reads TGTGCCAGCTCGTACGGGCCCCGCGATGGTACCATATATTTT. Protein sequence: CASSYGPRDGTIYF.

The chain combines TRBV5-6 with TRBJ1-5; no clear D gene. This CDR3 contains 15 residues. V was trimmed by 3 bases and J by 9 bases, leaving 19 bases between them. CDR1 SGHDT and CDR2 YYEEEE come from the germline V gene. The CDR3 DNA reads as TGTGCCAGCAGCTGGGGTGGCCCCTCCGTTGGGCCCCAGCATTTT. It encodes CASSWGGPSVGPQHF.

This sequence joins TRBV27 and TRBJ2-3, with no clear D. Germline assignment: CDR1 MNHEY and CDR2 SMNVEV (reference sequence). CDR3 length equals 16 residues. Trimming took 2 bases from V and 2 from J, leaving 14 bases between them. In DNA form, the CDR3 reads TGTGCCAGCAGTTTAACATTGGGCGGAGTCACAGATACGCAGTATTTT. Translation gives CASSLTLGGVTDTQYF.

This clone was seen a handful of times. This rearrangement joins TRBV25-1 to TRBJ1-2, with D possibly TRBD1 on 6 matching bases. The CDR3 is made up of 14 amino acids. V was shortened by 4 bases and J by 7 bases, with 16 bases between the two germline ends. The germline V gene has CDR1 MGHDK and CDR2 SYGVNS. The CDR3 DNA reads TGTGCCAGCAGTGCACCGACAGGCGGGGGTGGCTACACCTTC. Translation: CASSAPTGGGGYTF.

The chain carries TRBV30 and TRBJ2-7, with D perhaps assigned TRBD1 or TRBD2 (5 bases each). Between the trimmed V and J ends, which lost 1 base and 6 bases, there was a span of 16 bases. The CDR3 extends over 14 amino acids. The germline gives CDR1 GTSNPN, CDR2 SVGIG (reference sequence). In DNA form, the CDR3 reads TGTGCCTGGAGTGGGTCCGGGACGTGGGGCGAGCAGTACGTC. This translates into CAWSGSGTWGEQYV.

This clone has a single count. The rearrangement uses TRBV9 and TRBJ2-1; TRBD2 might be the D (5 bases). This CDR3 contains 16 residues. Germline values: CDR1 SGDLS, CDR2 YYNGEE. The ends were cut back, 0 bases at V and 0 bases at J, with 10 bases in the middle. The DNA for the CDR3 is TGTGCCAGCAGCGTAGCCAGTCGGGGCTCCTACAATGAGCAGTTCTTC. Encoded protein: CASSVASRGSYNEQFF.

The chain recombines TRBV6-1 with TRBJ2-1; no clear D gene. CDR1 MNHNS and CDR2 SASEGT come from the germline V gene. V lost 7 bases and J 7 bases, leaving 17 bases between the germline ends. The CDR3 has 14 residues. CDR3 coding DNA: TGTGCCAGCAATAGGCGGACCGAGCCGAATGAGCAGTTCTTC. Translation gives CASNRRTEPNEQFF.

V is TRBV10-1 and J is TRBJ1-6; a weak D match, TRBD1 (5 bases). Germline-derived CDR1 and CDR2 are WNHNN and SYGVQD (reference sequence). Between the trimmed V and J ends, which lost 4 bases and 8 bases, there was a span of 15 bases. The CDR3 is made up of 15 amino acids. The CDR3 sequence is CASSATGTGDSPLHF. The CDR3 nucleotides are TGCGCCAGCAGTGCCACCGGGACGGGAGATTCACCCCTCCACTTT.

This sequence joins TRBV28 and TRBJ1-1, with 8 bases aligning to TRBD1. This CDR3 is 16 amino acids long. CDR1 and CDR2 from the germline V gene are MDHEN and SYDVKM. Germline trimming cut 2 bases from V and 6 bases from J; bases unmatched to any gene: 11. The CDR3 DNA reads as TGTGCCAGCAGTTTAGTCCTCGGGACAGGAGTCCCTGAAGCTTTCTTT. Protein product: CASSLVLGTGVPEAFF.

The rearrangement links TRBV11-2 to TRBJ2-5; D perhaps matches TRBD1 (6 bases). Deletions cut 3 bases from V and 0 bases from J, with 17 bases between. CDR1 and CDR2 (germline): SGHAT, FQNNGV. The CDR3 covers 17 residues. CDR3 protein: CASSLGARRGYQETQYF. The CDR3 region has the DNA TGTGCCAGCAGCTTGGGGGCAAGAAGGGGGTACCAAGAGACCCAGTACTTC.

The chain employs TRBV6-5 and TRBJ1-2; 7 bases align to TRBD1. Trimming cost V 8 bases and J 2 bases; bases outside gene matches: 5. This CDR3 spans 13 amino acids. The germline gives CDR1 MNHEY, CDR2 SVGAGI. The DNA for the CDR3 is TGTGCCAGCGTGAGGGGGCAGAACTATGGCTACACCTTC. Translated, it gives CASVRGQNYGYTF.